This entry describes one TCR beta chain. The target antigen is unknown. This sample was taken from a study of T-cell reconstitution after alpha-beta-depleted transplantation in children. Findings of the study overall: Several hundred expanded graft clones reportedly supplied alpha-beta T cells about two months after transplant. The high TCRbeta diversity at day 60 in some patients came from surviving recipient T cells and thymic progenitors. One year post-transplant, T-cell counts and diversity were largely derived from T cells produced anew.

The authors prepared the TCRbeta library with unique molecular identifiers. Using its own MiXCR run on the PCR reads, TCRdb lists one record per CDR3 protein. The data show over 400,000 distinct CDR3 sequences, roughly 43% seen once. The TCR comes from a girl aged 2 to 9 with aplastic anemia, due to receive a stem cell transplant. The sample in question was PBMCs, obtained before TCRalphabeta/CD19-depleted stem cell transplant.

The CDR3 loop reads CASSSRLEYKGEQFF. The CDR3 DNA reads TGTGCCAGCAGCTCGCGACTAGAATACAAGGGTGAGCAGTTCTTC. J is TRBJ2-1 and V is TRBV7-6; maybe TRBD2 (6 bases). Per the germline V gene, CDR1 is SGHVS and CDR2 is FNYEAQ. Trimming stripped 4 bases from V and 9 bases from J, with 19 bases between. The CDR3 contains 15 residues.